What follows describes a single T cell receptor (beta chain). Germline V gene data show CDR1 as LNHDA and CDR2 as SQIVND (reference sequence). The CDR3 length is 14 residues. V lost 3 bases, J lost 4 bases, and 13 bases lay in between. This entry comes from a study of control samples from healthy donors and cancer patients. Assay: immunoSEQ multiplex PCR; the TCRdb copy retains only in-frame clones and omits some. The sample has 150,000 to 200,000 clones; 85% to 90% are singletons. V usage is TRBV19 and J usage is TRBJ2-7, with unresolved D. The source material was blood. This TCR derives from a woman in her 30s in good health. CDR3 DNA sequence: TGTGCCAGTAGTATCCTCCTGACGTCTTACGAGCAGTACTTC. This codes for CASSILLTSYEQYF. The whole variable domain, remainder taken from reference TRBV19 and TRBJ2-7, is DGGITQSPKYLFRKEGQNVTLSCEQNLNHDAMYWYRQDPGQGLRLIYYSQIVNDFQKGDIAEGYSVSREKKESFPLTVTSAQKNPTAFYLCASSILLTSYEQYFGPGTRLTVT.